A single sample gave rise to the 32 T cell receptor beta chains below, sequenced in a study of blood T cell repertoires in COVID-19. Sequencing was performed with immunoSEQ multiplex PCR; in TCRdb, only in-frame clones are kept and a portion is missing. This table holds over 150,000 clones, under 85% found once. Sequenced: peripheral blood. These receptors all stem from a man between 70 and 80 years old with acute or convalescent COVID-19.

The chain couples TRBV2 to TRBJ2-7; D remains unclear. The V gene's germline CDR1 is SNHLY and CDR2 FYNNEI. The CDR3 has 15 amino acids. Deletions cut 3 bases from V and 1 base from J, with 13 bases between. Here the CDR3 DNA reads TGTGCCAGCAGTGATAAATCGTTGGCTTCCTACGAGCAGTACTTC. Translated, it gives CASSDKSLASYEQYF.

The chain links TRBV5-1 to TRBJ2-7, with 11 bases lining up with TRBD1. In germline, CDR1 is SGHRS, CDR2 YFSETQ. V was pared by 7 bases and J by 5 bases, with 5 bases of the junction left unmatched. The CDR3 has 13 amino acids. The CDR3 region has the DNA TGCGCCAGCGGGACAGGGGGTAACCACGAGCAGTACTTC. Protein sequence: CASGTGGNHEQYF.

V is TRBV28 and J is TRBJ1-6, with 7 bases that match TRBD1. V dropped 6 bases and J dropped 2; count of bases not matched to a gene: 10. This CDR3 has 17 residues. Germline CDR1 and CDR2: MDHEN and SYDVKM. The CDR3 loop is CASSPSRDRTYNSPLHF. In DNA form, the CDR3 reads TGTGCCAGCAGCCCAAGCCGGGACAGAACCTATAATTCACCCCTCCACTTT. The variable domain in full, completed from reference TRBV28 and TRBJ1-6, reads DVKVTQSSRYLVKRTGEKVFLECVQDMDHENMFWYRQDPGLGLRLIYFSYDVKMKEKGDIPEGYSVSREKKERFSLILESASTNQTSMYLCASSPSRDRTYNSPLHFGNGTRLTVT.

The J gene is TRBJ2-3, the V gene TRBV3-1 (or the pseudogene TRBV3-2); 7 bases are shared with TRBD1. Trimming took 4 bases from V and 2 from J; bases not matched to a gene: 12. The CDR3 consists of 17 residues. Germline V gene lookup returns CDR1 LGHDT and CDR2 YNNKEL (reference sequence). The CDR3 here is CASSLPGWGQYTDTQYF. The CDR3 DNA follows: TGTGCCAGCAGCCTACCTGGTTGGGGACAGTACACAGATACGCAGTATTTT.

The CDR3 sequence is CASSTTAGSYNEQFF. In DNA form, the CDR3 reads TGCGCCAGCAGCACGACAGCGGGTTCCTACAATGAGCAGTTCTTC. This rearrangement joins TRBV5-1 to TRBJ2-1; D may be TRBD2 (6 bases). V was cut by 4 bases and J by 1 base, with 12 bases left in between. The germline V gene has CDR1 SGHRS and CDR2 YFSETQ. The CDR3 has 15 amino acids.

This clone was counted only a few times. CDR3 DNA: TGTGCCAGCAGTTTCAAGCTGAACACTGAAGCTTTCTTT. This codes for CASSFKLNTEAFF. V is TRBV27 and J is TRBJ1-1; no definite D call. Per germline, CDR1 MNHEY and CDR2 SMNVEV (reference sequence). CDR3 length: 13 amino acids. V was shortened by 3 bases and J by 0 bases, with 5 bases between the two germline ends.

The CDR3 sequence is CASSESRRLLQYF. The CDR3 DNA reads as TGTGCCAGCAGTGAATCCCGCAGGTTGCTTCAGTACTTC. This chain joins TRBV6-1 and TRBJ2-4; D gene ambiguous. This CDR3 spans 13 amino acids. V gave up 2 bases and J gave up 11 bases, with 13 bases separating them. Germline values: CDR1 MNHNS, CDR2 SASEGT.

The chain carries TRBV11-3 and TRBJ2-5; D might be TRBD2 (6 bases). This CDR3 contains 14 residues. The germline V gene encodes CDR1 SGHNT and CDR2 YENEEA. The germline V and J ends were trimmed by 5 bases and 2 bases, with 12 bases remaining between them. The CDR3 region has the DNA TGTGCCAGCAGCGCCCGGGAGCCACAAGAGACCCAGTACTTC. This codes for CASSAREPQETQYF.

In its sample, this clone was seen a few times. The chain combines TRBV18 with TRBJ1-1; 8 bases line up with TRBD1. CDR1 KGHSH and CDR2 LQKENI come from the germline V gene. The CDR3 extends over 16 amino acids. The trim removed 0 bases at V and 6 bases at J, leaving 9 bases unmatched. CDR3 protein: CASSPPVVQGESEAFF. The CDR3 DNA reads as TGTGCCAGCTCACCACCGGTCGTACAGGGGGAATCTGAAGCTTTCTTT.

The gene calls are TRBV6-5 and TRBJ1-2, with D perhaps matching TRBD1 (6 bases). The V gene's germline CDR1 is MNHEY and CDR2 SVGAGI. The CDR3 has 11 amino acids. The ends were cut back, 6 bases at V and 10 bases at J, with 12 bases in the middle. The CDR3 sequence: CASRLDRNYTF. The CDR3 DNA reads as TGTGCCAGCAGGCTCGACAGGAACTACACCTTC.

The chain is built from TRBV19 and TRBJ1-2; 8 nucleotides line up with TRBD1. CDR3 size: 14 residues. Losses at the gene ends were 4 bases for V and 3 bases for J; bases not matched to a gene: 4. In germline, CDR1 is LNHDA, CDR2 SQIVND (reference sequence). CDR3 DNA: TGTGCCAGTAGTAGTCAGGGGGCAGACTATGGCTACACCTTC. This translates into CASSSQGADYGYTF.

The V call is TRBV7-9, the J call TRBJ1-5, with D perhaps TRBD1 (6 bases). CDR3 length: 15 residues. Trimming took 5 bases from V and 2 from J, leaving 13 bases between them. CDR1 is SEHNR, CDR2 FQNEAQ, per germline (reference sequence). CDR3 coding DNA: TGTGCCAGCAGCGCCGGGGGGGCTGGCAATCAGCCCCAGCATTTT. It is translated as CASSAGGAGNQPQHF.

CDR3 in DNA: TGTGCCAGCAGCCCCGGACAGGGGGCGCGCTATGGCTACACCTTC. Translated, it gives CASSPGQGARYGYTF. V and J are TRBV7-6 and TRBJ1-2; 11 positions match TRBD1. The CDR3 spans 15 residues. With V trimmed by 5 bases and J by 4 bases, 6 bases remained unmatched. Germline V lookup: CDR1 SGHVS, CDR2 FNYEAQ.

The V gene is TRBV5-8, the J gene TRBJ1-4, with 9 bases identical to TRBD1. Germline values: CDR1 SGHTS, CDR2 YDEGEE. This CDR3 comprises 10 residues. V shed 2 bases, J shed 17 bases, and the junction held 1 base outside the gene matches. CDR3 in amino acids: CASSLQGAFF. CDR3 bases: TGTGCCAGCAGCTTACAGGGGGCCTTTTTT.

In its sample, this clone was seen a few times. The chain links TRBV28 to TRBJ2-7, with TRBD2 matching 9 bases. The ends lost 3 bases at V and 5 bases at J; junction bases unmatched: 11. Germline V gene lookup returns CDR1 MDHEN and CDR2 SYDVKM. This CDR3 contains 16 residues. The CDR3: CASSFTSSGGGDEQYF. The DNA of the CDR3 is TGTGCCAGCAGTTTTACCAGTAGCGGGGGAGGCGACGAGCAGTACTTC. Drawing the rest from reference TRBV28 and TRBJ2-7, the complete variable domain is DVKVTQSSRYLVKRTGEKVFLECVQDMDHENMFWYRQDPGLGLRLIYFSYDVKMKEKGDIPEGYSVSREKKERFSLILESASTNQTSMYLCASSFTSSGGGDEQYFGPGTRLTVT.

This chain connects TRBV29-1 to TRBJ2-1, with D hard to call. The CDR3 runs 14 residues. V lost 7 bases, J lost 6 bases, and 19 bases lay in between. Germline loops: CDR1 SQVTM, CDR2 ANQGSEA. The CDR3 nucleotides read TGCAGCGCCGTGGTGGTTAGTGTCGTCAATGAGCAGTTCTTC. Protein: CSAVVVSVVNEQFF.

The genes are TRBV9 and TRBJ2-5, with TRBD2 as a possible D gene (7 bases). The length of the CDR3 is 14 residues. V lost 0 bases, J lost 5 bases, and 11 bases lay in between. Germline CDR1 is SGDLS and CDR2 is YYNGEE. CDR3 bases: TGTGCCAGCAGCGTAGAAGGGGGAGGGGAGACCCAGTACTTC. It translates to CASSVEGGGETQYF.

J is TRBJ2-5 and V is TRBV5-6, with TRBD2 identical over 7 bases. The germline V gene has CDR1 SGHDT and CDR2 YYEEEE. The CDR3 totals 16 residues. The V segment lost 0 bases and the J segment 0 bases; nucleotides outside the gene matches: 5. The chain's CDR3 is CASSLVVGGYQETQYF. CDR3 nucleotides: TGTGCCAGCAGCTTGGTGGTGGGGGGGTACCAAGAGACCCAGTACTTC.

The chain employs TRBV15 and TRBJ2-7; 8 bases line up with TRBD2. This CDR3 region has 13 residues. Germline V CDR1 and CDR2: LNHNV, YYDKDF (reference sequence). V lost 4 bases and J lost 4; bases outside the gene matches: 3. CDR3 in DNA: TGTGCCACCAGCAATGGACTAGCTTACGAGCAGTACTTC. It translates to CATSNGLAYEQYF.

This clone was recorded once. This rearrangement joins TRBV7-2 to TRBJ2-1; 13 nucleotides match TRBD2. Germline loops: CDR1 SGHTA, CDR2 FQGNSA. J was trimmed by 8 bases and V by 5 bases; bases with no gene match: 3. This CDR3 spans 14 amino acids. The DNA for the CDR3 is TGTGCCAGCAGCCTAGGGACTAGCGGGGATGAGCAGTTCTTC. This sequence encodes CASSLGTSGDEQFF.

This clone was seen only once. The gene calls are TRBV18 and TRBJ2-1, with 9 bases that match TRBD2. The V segment lost 4 bases and the J segment 3 bases; nucleotides outside the gene matches: 4. The CDR3 is 15 residues long. Germline V CDR1 and CDR2: KGHSH, LQKENI. The CDR3 reads CASSQSAGGYNEQFF. The CDR3, as DNA: TGTGCCAGCTCACAGTCAGCGGGGGGCTACAATGAGCAGTTCTTC.

This sequence joins TRBV9 and TRBJ2-7, with 8 bases that match TRBD1. V shed 4 bases and J 1 base; nucleotides not matched to a gene: 7. The CDR3 is made up of 15 amino acids. Per germline, CDR1 SGDLS and CDR2 YYNGEE. The CDR3 coding sequence is TGTGCCAGCAGCCCGCTAGGACAGGGTTCCTACGAGCAGTACTTC. Translating gives CASSPLGQGSYEQYF.

This chain joins TRBV28 and TRBJ2-7; 8 bases map to TRBD2. Germline CDR1 reads MDHEN; CDR2 reads SYDVKM. The CDR3 sequence is 14 residues long. J was trimmed by 3 bases and V by 7 bases; bases with no gene match: 8. CDR3 nucleotides: TGTGCCAGCACTCGTTCGGGGGGGGTCTACGAGCAGTACTTC. Its translation: CASTRSGGVYEQYF.

This chain uses TRBV7-9 with TRBJ2-7, with 8 bases fitting TRBD2. The J segment lost 3 bases and the V segment lost 4 bases, leaving 20 bases of the junction unmatched. Germline assignment: CDR1 SEHNR and CDR2 FQNEAQ (reference sequence). The CDR3 contains 19 residues. The CDR3 DNA is TGTGCCAGCAGCTCCCATATGAGCGGGGGCGTATTCAAATTCTACGAGCAGTACTTC. It yields the protein CASSSHMSGGVFKFYEQYF.

The chain carries TRBV2 and TRBJ1-3, with D maybe TRBD1 (5 bases). Germline-derived CDR1 and CDR2 are SNHLY and FYNNEI. The CDR3 extends over 13 amino acids. Trimming cost V 8 bases and J 0 bases, with 8 bases left between them. In DNA, the CDR3 is TGTGCCAGCTGGGGGGACTCTGGAAACACCATATATTTT. This sequence encodes CASWGDSGNTIYF.

This clone was detected a few times. The chain has TRBV2 and TRBJ2-2; TRBD1 matches 9 bases. Germline V gene lookup returns CDR1 SNHLY and CDR2 FYNNEI. Trimming removed 3 bases from V and 5 bases from J; junction bases left unmatched: 7. The CDR3 runs 16 residues. The CDR3 DNA sequence: TGTGCCAGCAGTGAGATTGGACAGGGGAGGACCGGGGAGCTGTTTTTT. Translation gives CASSEIGQGRTGELFF.

The rearrangement joins TRBV6-2 or TRBV6-3 to TRBJ2-1; weak D call: TRBD2 (5 bases). The germline V and J ends were trimmed by 4 bases and 0 bases, with 13 bases remaining between them. Germline loops: CDR1 MNHEY, CDR2 SVGEGT. This CDR3 has 16 amino acids. CDR3 protein: CASSFLAPSSYNEQFF. Here the CDR3 DNA reads TGTGCCAGCAGTTTCCTAGCTCCGAGCTCCTACAATGAGCAGTTCTTC.

This clone was seen only once. The J gene is TRBJ1-1, the V gene TRBV27, with 8 bases fitting TRBD1. V was clipped by 3 bases and J by 7 bases; unmatched bases: 10. The CDR3 totals 15 residues. Germline V lookup: CDR1 MNHEY, CDR2 SMNVEV (reference sequence). The CDR3: CASSFGQGRYGEAFF. CDR3 coding DNA: TGTGCCAGCAGTTTTGGACAGGGTCGATATGGTGAAGCTTTCTTT.

The CDR3 DNA reads TGTGCCAGCAGCCGAGCCGGGAAGGGTCAGCCCCAGCATTTT. Protein product: CASSRAGKGQPQHF. The V gene is TRBV7-8, the J gene TRBJ1-5; D remains unclear. CDR3 length: 14 residues. The germline V and J ends were trimmed by 5 bases and 6 bases, with 14 bases remaining between them. Germline CDR1 SGHVS, CDR2 FQNEAQ.

This chain connects TRBV11-3 to TRBJ2-7; 8 nucleotides agree with TRBD2. V shed 3 bases and J 4 bases; nucleotides not matched to a gene: 8. Germline-derived CDR1 and CDR2 are SGHNT and YENEEA. This CDR3 comprises 15 residues. The CDR3 DNA follows: TGTGCCAGCAGCTTTTCGGCGGGAGGTTCATACGAGCAGTACTTC. Amino acids: CASSFSAGGSYEQYF.

The chain combines TRBV4-3 with TRBJ1-1; perhaps TRBD1 as D (6 bases). The V gene's germline CDR1 is LGHNA and CDR2 YSLEER. Trimming left V 0 bases short and J 4 bases short, with 12 bases between. The CDR3 spans 15 residues. For the CDR3, the DNA is TGCGCCAGCAGCCAAGAGGGGGCAGGGCCCACTGAAGCTTTCTTT. It is translated as CASSQEGAGPTEAFF.

The gene calls are TRBV6-2 or TRBV6-3 and TRBJ1-5, with TRBD1 matching 7 bases. J was trimmed by 4 bases and V by 5 bases; bases with no gene match: 2. This CDR3 comprises 13 residues. Germline values: CDR1 MNHEY, CDR2 SVGEGT. The CDR3: CASSGDSNQPQHF. Written as DNA, the CDR3 is TGTGCCAGCAGTGGGGACAGTAATCAGCCCCAGCATTTT.